These 26 T cell receptor beta chains were sequenced from one sample in a study of blood T cell repertoires in COVID-19 (dated by TCRdb to 2018 to 2020). Libraries were constructed by the immunoSEQ multiplex PCR assay. Sourced from immuneACCESS, this table was stored by TCRdb with only in-frame sequences that have V and J called. A share of the clones is absent; for the studies checked, an unresolved V gene accounts for under half, and the remainder has no known explanation. The sample table records around 300,000 clones; approximately 87% of these occur just once. The ten largest clonotypes hold roughly 5% of the sample. Input material: PBMCs or T cells enriched from blood (not recorded which). These TCRs come from a woman younger than 45 who had recovered from COVID-19.

The gene calls are TRBV5-5 and TRBJ1-1; D is ambiguous. CDR1 and CDR2 from the germline V gene are SGHKS and YYEKEE (reference sequence). The CDR3 loop spans 12 amino acids. V lost 0 bases and J lost 5, with 5 bases in between. The CDR3 spells CASSLVQTEAFF. The CDR3 DNA follows: TGTGCCAGCAGCTTGGTGCAGACTGAAGCTTTCTTT.

The chain links TRBV2 to TRBJ1-1; D might be TRBD1 (6 bases). This CDR3 comprises 14 residues. Germline V gives CDR1 SNHLY, CDR2 FYNNEI. V was trimmed by 3 bases and J by 5 bases, leaving 13 bases between them. The CDR3 DNA sequence: TGTGCCAGCAGTGAGGTCAGGGGAGATACTGAAGCTTTCTTT. Its translation: CASSEVRGDTEAFF.

This sequence joins TRBV19 and TRBJ1-4; a possible D gene is TRBD1 (5 bases). The CDR3 length is 15 residues. With 0 bases removed from V and 2 bases from J, the gap between germline ends came to 7 bases. Germline V gives CDR1 LNHDA, CDR2 SQIVND (reference sequence). The CDR3 here is CASSIDPGTNEKLFF. CDR3 bases: TGTGCCAGTAGTATAGACCCAGGGACTAATGAAAAACTGTTTTTT.

The V gene is TRBV6-5, the J gene TRBJ1-5, with D maybe TRBD1 (6 bases). CDR3 length: 13 amino acids. Between the trimmed V and J ends, which lost 5 bases and 5 bases, there was a span of 10 bases. Germline V gene lookup returns CDR1 MNHEY and CDR2 SVGAGI. DNA for the CDR3: TGTGCCAGCAGTCGGGGGGCCGATCAGCCCCAGCATTTT. Its translation is CASSRGADQPQHF.

The rearrangement uses TRBV7-2 and TRBJ1-3; no clear D gene. The CDR3 spans 14 residues. Trimming removed 5 bases at V and 8 bases at J, with 16 bases between. Looked up from germline, CDR1 is SGHTA and CDR2 is FQGNSA. DNA of the CDR3: TGTGCCAGCAGCACGCAATCCGGGTTGCACACCATATATTTT. Translated: CASSTQSGLHTIYF.

The chain has TRBV3-1 (or the pseudogene TRBV3-2) and TRBJ1-4; D remains unclear. This CDR3 is built from 15 residues. With 3 bases removed from V and 0 bases from J, the gap between germline ends came to 8 bases. The V gene's germline CDR1 is LGHDT and CDR2 YNNKEL (reference sequence). In nucleotides, the CDR3 is TGTGCCAGCAGCCATCTAGGTGCAACTAATGAAAAACTGTTTTTT. Residues: CASSHLGATNEKLFF.

J is TRBJ1-5 and V is TRBV4-2; 7 bases are a match to TRBD1. Per germline, CDR1 LGHNA and CDR2 YNFKEQ. The CDR3 length is 15 residues. The V segment lost 5 bases and the J segment 6 bases; nucleotides outside the gene matches: 10. This CDR3 is CASSTLSGGSQPQHF. CDR3 sequence (DNA): TGTGCCAGCAGCACACTCTCAGGGGGGAGTCAGCCCCAGCATTTT.

The V call is TRBV3-1 (or the pseudogene TRBV3-2), the J call TRBJ1-6; perhaps TRBD1 as D (5 bases). The CDR3 loop spans 14 amino acids. V was pared by 7 bases and J by 9 bases, with 16 bases between. The germline CDR1 and CDR2 sequences are LGHDT and YNNKEL (reference sequence). CDR3 region: CASNTASGVSPLHF. CDR3 DNA: TGTGCCAGCAACACTGCCTCGGGGGTTTCACCCCTCCACTTT.

This clone was found once. This chain links TRBV6-5 with TRBJ1-6, with D possibly TRBD1 on 6 matching bases. The germline gives CDR1 MNHEY, CDR2 SVGAGI. V was clipped by 5 bases and J by 1 base, with 6 bases between them. CDR3 size: 14 residues. CDR3 coding DNA: TGTGCCAGCAGTCAGGGGTCCTATAATTCACCCCTCCACTTT. It specifies CASSQGSYNSPLHF.

The chain combines TRBV7-2 with TRBJ1-2, with a weak D call TRBD1 (6 bases). Trimming left V 7 bases short and J 6 bases short, with 18 bases between. CDR3 length: 14 residues. Germline loops: CDR1 SGHTA, CDR2 FQGNSA. CDR3 in DNA: TGTGCCAGCACCAAGCGGGGGGGGCTGGATGGCTACACCTTC. Translated, it gives CASTKRGGLDGYTF.

The rearrangement joins TRBV11-3 to TRBJ2-3; weak D call: TRBD2 (5 bases). CDR3 size: 15 residues. Germline CDR1 SGHNT, CDR2 YENEEA. V was trimmed by 1 base and J by 3 bases, leaving 11 bases between them. Here the CDR3 DNA reads TGTGCCAGCAGCTTAGGAGGAGGAGAGACAGATACGCAGTATTTT. This translates into CASSLGGGETDTQYF.

The chain has TRBV5-6 and TRBJ2-1, with a possible D match to TRBD2 (5 bases). The CDR3 length is 13 residues. Trimming stripped 4 bases from V and 10 bases from J, with 15 bases between. Germline CDR1 and CDR2: SGHDT and YYEEEE. DNA for the CDR3: TGTGCCAGCAGCCCCCGGGCCCGCGGGGAGCAGTTCTTC. It codes for CASSPRARGEQFF.

This clone has just one count. The J gene is TRBJ1-4, the V gene TRBV19; no firm D call. This CDR3 is built from 18 residues. Germline assignment: CDR1 LNHDA and CDR2 SQIVND (reference sequence). Trimming shortened V by 5 bases and J by 6 bases, and 25 bases separated the two germline ends. The CDR3 protein is CASSLQEVRPPRDEKLFF. The DNA for the CDR3 is TGTGCCAGTAGTCTACAAGAGGTACGGCCCCCGCGGGATGAAAAACTGTTTTTT.

This clone was counted only a few times. The CDR3 loop reads CAWRHGGNTGELFF. The CDR3 DNA reads as TGTGCCTGGAGGCACGGGGGGAACACCGGGGAGCTGTTTTTT. This chain joins TRBV30 and TRBJ2-2; D possibly corresponds to TRBD2 (6 bases). Germline lookup yields CDR1 GTSNPN and CDR2 SVGIG (reference sequence). Trimming left V 3 bases short and J 1 base short, with 9 bases between. This CDR3 region has 14 residues.

The V call is TRBV5-1, the J call TRBJ1-1, with D unresolved. The CDR3 is 14 amino acids. CDR1 SGHRS and CDR2 YFSETQ come from the germline V gene. Deletions cut 1 base from V and 1 base from J, with 8 bases between. CDR3 sequence (DNA): TGCGCCAGCAGCTTGTATCGGGGGAACACTGAAGCTTTCTTT. Encoded protein: CASSLYRGNTEAFF.

The gene calls are TRBV13 and TRBJ1-2; 7 bases fit TRBD1. In germline, CDR1 is PRHDT, CDR2 FYEKMQ (reference sequence). This CDR3 contains 13 residues. The V and J ends lost 6 bases and 4 bases, in that order; junction bases with no gene match: 5. The CDR3 coding sequence is TGTGCCAGCAGTAGACAGGGACTCTATGGCTACACCTTC. It yields the protein CASSRQGLYGYTF.

The chain employs TRBV7-3 and TRBJ1-4, with D possibly TRBD1 on 5 matching bases. Germline CDR1 is SGHTA and CDR2 is FQGTGA. This CDR3 spans 13 amino acids. Trimming left V 2 bases short and J 8 bases short, with 9 bases between. The CDR3 protein is CASSLGKGEKLFF. Here the CDR3 DNA reads TGTGCCAGCAGCTTAGGGAAGGGGGAAAAACTGTTTTTT. The full variable domain, completed using reference TRBV7-3 and TRBJ1-4, is GAGVSQTPSNKVTEKGKYVELRCDPISGHTALYWYRQSLGQGPEFLIYFQGTGAADDSGLPNDRFFAVRPEGSVSTLKIQRTERGDSAVYLCASSLGKGEKLFFGSGTQLSVL.

This chain uses TRBV10-1 with TRBJ1-2, with 7 bases aligning to TRBD1. CDR3 length: 16 residues. The junction had 8 bases not matched to a gene; V was cut back by 4 bases and J by 0 bases. CDR1 and CDR2 from the germline V gene are WNHNN and SYGVQD (reference sequence). The CDR3 DNA is TGCGCCAGCAGTGCTCAGGGGGACGTATCTAACTATGGCTACACCTTC. Its translation: CASSAQGDVSNYGYTF.

This sequence joins TRBV6-2 or TRBV6-3 and TRBJ1-6; TRBD1 might be the D (6 bases). Germline V gives CDR1 MNHEY, CDR2 SVGEGT. This CDR3 is 15 amino acids long. V lost 2 bases to trimming and J lost 8 bases, with 13 bases between them. The CDR3 spells CASSYARGADSPLHF. The CDR3 DNA reads as TGTGCCAGCAGTTACGCGCGGGGGGCGGATTCACCCCTCCACTTT.

This chain connects TRBV10-2 to TRBJ2-1; no reliable D call. This CDR3 has 16 residues. From germline, CDR1 is WSHSY and CDR2 SAAADI. The V end lost 0 bases, the J end lost 1 base, and 10 bases lay between the germline ends. CDR3: CASSESLGRSYNEQFF. The DNA for the CDR3 is TGCGCCAGCAGTGAGTCGCTTGGCCGATCCTACAATGAGCAGTTCTTC.

J is TRBJ2-7 and V is TRBV4-2, with D tentatively TRBD2 (8 bases). Germline CDR1 reads LGHNA; CDR2 reads YNFKEQ. The V end lost 4 bases, the J end lost 4 bases, and 23 bases lay between the germline ends. This CDR3 spans 17 amino acids. The CDR3 is CASSPETGAGGGYEQYF. CDR3 DNA: TGTGCCAGCAGCCCCGAAACAGGGGCGGGGGGCGGATACGAGCAGTACTTC.

The CDR3 DNA reads TGTGCCAGCAGCTTGGCCCTAGCGGGGGGGCTAGCCAAAAACATTCAGTACTTC. It translates to CASSLALAGGLAKNIQYF. The chain uses TRBV5-5 and TRBJ2-4, with 12 bases lining up with TRBD2. V shed 0 bases and J 0 bases; nucleotides not matched to a gene: 4. The V gene's germline CDR1 is SGHKS and CDR2 YYEKEE (reference sequence). This CDR3 is 18 amino acids long.

This chain links TRBV2 with TRBJ2-7; possibly TRBD2 for D (6 bases). V was pared by 5 bases and J by 4 bases, with 15 bases between. The germline CDR1 and CDR2 sequences are SNHLY and FYNNEI. The CDR3 is 14 residues long. CDR3 in amino acids: CASSPRGGAYEQYF. CDR3 sequence (DNA): TGTGCCAGCAGTCCCCGGGGAGGAGCATACGAGCAGTACTTC. Based on the CDR3 plus reference TRBV2 and TRBJ2-7, the full variable domain is EPEVTQTPSHQVTQMGQEVILRCVPISNHLYFYWYRQILGQKVEFLVSFYNNEISEKSEIFDDQFSVERPDGSNFTLKIRSTKLEDSAMYFCASSPRGGAYEQYFGPGTRLTVT.

This clone was detected only a few times. V usage is TRBV19 and J usage is TRBJ1-2, with D hard to call. Trimming cost V 5 bases and J 3 bases, with 16 bases left between them. Germline V gene data show CDR1 as LNHDA and CDR2 as SQIVND (reference sequence). The CDR3 is 15 amino acids. The CDR3 here is CASSRAAQRDYGYTF. CDR3 bases: TGTGCCAGTAGTCGGGCAGCACAGAGGGACTATGGCTACACCTTC.

The count of this clone is one. J is TRBJ2-7 and V is TRBV3-1 (or the pseudogene TRBV3-2), with TRBD2 as a possible D gene (6 bases). V shed 4 bases and J shed 2 bases, with 9 bases lying between them. Germline CDR1 is LGHDT and CDR2 is YNNKEL (reference sequence). The CDR3 is 13 residues long. The CDR3 DNA follows: TGTGCCAGCAGCCCAGCGGGCCCCTACGAGCAGTACTTC. Protein: CASSPAGPYEQYF.

The chain links TRBV30 to TRBJ1-3; tentatively, D is TRBD1 (5 bases). This CDR3 has 17 amino acids. The V end was cut by 2 bases, the J end by 0 bases, with 17 bases between. CDR1 and CDR2 from the germline V gene are GTSNPN and SVGIG (reference sequence). The CDR3, as DNA: TGTGCCTGGAGTAGGTTCATGGGGGGTTCCTCTGGAAACACCATATATTTT. Encoded protein: CAWSRFMGGSSGNTIYF.